This passage covers 3 T cell receptor beta chains from one sample sequenced in a study of T cell responses to AZD1222 COVID-19 vaccine. The table came from immunoSEQ multiplex PCR; TCRdb's copy has only in-frame clones and leaves some out. The table has around 160,000 clones, approximately 90% seen once. Sequences were derived from peripheral blood, sampled on day 0 of AZD1222 vaccination. The receptors here all came from an adult in good health.

V usage is TRBV27 and J usage is TRBJ1-2; no reliable D call. CDR1 MNHEY and CDR2 SMNVEV come from the germline V gene (reference sequence). The CDR3 loop spans 12 amino acids. V was shortened by 6 bases and J by 1 base, with 6 bases between the two germline ends. The CDR3 loop reads CASRGGNYGYTF. For the CDR3, the DNA is TGTGCCAGCAGAGGAGGTAACTATGGCTACACCTTC.

This clone was seen a few times. The chain is built from TRBV3-1 (or the pseudogene TRBV3-2) and TRBJ1-4; tentative D call: TRBD1 (5 bases). The CDR3 is 19 amino acids. Per the germline V gene, CDR1 is LGHDT and CDR2 is YNNKEL (reference sequence). The V gene lost 6 bases and the J gene lost 5 bases, with 28 bases spanning the gap. The CDR3 protein is CASSSPRDPPGWGNEKLFF. The CDR3 DNA reads TGTGCCAGCAGTTCCCCCCGGGACCCACCCGGGTGGGGGAATGAAAAACTGTTTTTT.

The chain is built from TRBV9 and TRBJ2-2; 9 positions match TRBD1. The CDR3 loop spans 17 amino acids. With V trimmed by 0 bases and J by 5 bases, 8 bases remained unmatched. Germline V gives CDR1 SGDLS, CDR2 YYNGEE. The CDR3 DNA is TGTGCCAGCAGCGTAGAACAGGGGGCGGTCGGGACCGGGGAGCTGTTTTTT. Protein: CASSVEQGAVGTGELFF.